These 18 T cell receptor beta chains came from one sample sequenced in a study of cytomegalovirus exposure and HLA in healthy donors. The PCR ran on 60 Vbeta and 13 Jbeta primers. Some clones are missing from TCRdb's copy, which holds only in-frame ones; the method was immunoSEQ multiplex PCR. The table lists about 190,000 clones, 60% to 80% of them singletons, with about 1.5% in the top ten. Material for sequencing was PBMCs. The receptors shown here come from a woman under 30 in good health and CMV-seronegative.

In regard to this clone: The sample has other DNA sequences that encode this CDR3 too. CDR3 nucleotide sequence: TGTGCCAGCAGGCAGGGGGCCGGGTATGGCTACACCTTC. It yields the protein CASRQGAGYGYTF. The chain carries TRBV27 and TRBJ1-2, with 8 bases matching TRBD1. Trimming removed 6 bases from V and 5 bases from J; junction bases left unmatched: 5. The CDR3 consists of 13 residues. Germline V gene sequence: CDR1 MNHEY, CDR2 SMNVEV (reference sequence).

The genes are TRBV2 and TRBJ2-7; 7 nucleotides align to TRBD1. V lost 6 bases, J lost 3 bases, and 14 bases stayed unmatched. CDR3 length equals 16 residues. Germline CDR1 SNHLY, CDR2 FYNNEI. The CDR3 protein is CASSGPDRVVIYEQYF. The CDR3 region has the DNA TGTGCCAGCAGCGGGCCTGACAGGGTTGTAATCTACGAGCAGTACTTC. Looking up the rest from reference TRBV2 and TRBJ2-7 gives the full variable domain: EPEVTQTPSHQVTQMGQEVILRCVPISNHLYFYWYRQILGQKVEFLVSFYNNEISEKSEIFDDQFSVERPDGSNFTLKIRSTKLEDSAMYFCASSGPDRVVIYEQYFGPGTRLTVT.

J is TRBJ2-6 and V is TRBV28; D is ambiguous. CDR3 length: 16 residues. V dropped 5 bases and J dropped 0 bases, with 11 bases sitting between them. The germline CDR1 and CDR2 sequences are MDHEN and SYDVKM. CDR3 region: CASSEIMPSGANVLTF. The CDR3 DNA is TGTGCCAGCAGTGAGATCATGCCCTCTGGGGCCAACGTCCTGACTTTC.

The chain links TRBV15 to TRBJ1-1, with D tentatively TRBD1 (5 bases). Trimming took 3 bases from V and 2 from J, leaving 22 bases between them. Germline V gene sequence: CDR1 LNHNV, CDR2 YYDKDF (reference sequence). This CDR3 is 18 amino acids long. The CDR3 DNA is TGTGCCACCAGCAGCGTTCACGATGGGCGGGGCAGAAACACTGAAGCTTTCTTT. Amino acid sequence: CATSSVHDGRGRNTEAFF.

The rearrangement links TRBV4-2 to TRBJ1-6; 9 positions match TRBD1. J gave up 7 bases and V 1 base, and 8 bases lay outside the gene matches. Per germline, CDR1 LGHNA and CDR2 YNFKEQ. CDR3 size: 17 residues. The chain's CDR3 is CASSQGVSGTGNSPLHF. CDR3 bases: TGTGCCAGCAGCCAAGGGGTATCCGGGACAGGGAATTCACCCCTCCACTTT.

V gene TRBV6-5 combines with J gene TRBJ2-1, with 7 bases lining up with TRBD2. Germline V gene sequence: CDR1 MNHEY, CDR2 SVGAGI. CDR3 length: 16 residues. Trimming cost V 4 bases and J 10 bases; bases outside gene matches: 16. This CDR3 reads CASSSRGVGGPREQFF. The CDR3 DNA sequence: TGTGCCAGCAGTTCGAGGGGAGTGGGAGGGCCCCGGGAGCAGTTCTTC.

The rearrangement joins TRBV10-2 to TRBJ2-3; weak D call: TRBD2 (6 bases). V shed 4 bases and J shed 5 bases, with 7 bases lying between them. This CDR3 is built from 12 residues. The germline gives CDR1 WSHSY, CDR2 SAAADI. This CDR3 reads CASSVAEDTQYF. In DNA, the CDR3 is TGCGCCAGCAGTGTAGCGGAAGATACGCAGTATTTT.

The chain is built from TRBV7-2 and TRBJ1-2; no firm D call. V lost 1 base and J 2 bases, leaving 11 bases between the germline ends. CDR1 is SGHTA, CDR2 FQGNSA, per germline. This CDR3 has 15 residues. In DNA, the CDR3 is TGTGCCAGCAGCTTAGGGCCGGGTGGGAACTATGGCTACACCTTC. It encodes CASSLGPGGNYGYTF.

In this sample, this clone turned up a few times. The chain is built from TRBV29-1 and TRBJ1-2; maybe TRBD1 (5 bases). Trimming shortened V by 7 bases and J by 6 bases, and 9 bases separated the two germline ends. This CDR3 contains 10 residues. CDR1 is SQVTM, CDR2 ANQGSEA, per germline. CDR3 in amino acids: CSGGEDGYTF. CDR3 bases: TGCAGCGGGGGGGAGGATGGCTACACCTTC.

This chain joins TRBV11-3 and TRBJ2-4; 9 nucleotides line up with TRBD2. J gave up 0 bases and V 4 bases, and 4 bases lay outside the gene matches. Germline assignment: CDR1 SGHNT and CDR2 YENEEA. The CDR3 is made up of 16 amino acids. CDR3 sequence (DNA): TGTGCCAGCAGCTCACTAGCGGGTCAAGCCAAAAACATTCAGTACTTC. It codes for CASSSLAGQAKNIQYF. Full variable domain (missing parts from reference TRBV11-3 and TRBJ2-4): EAGVVQSPRYKIIEKKQPVAFWCNPISGHNTLYWYLQNLGQGPELLIRYENEEAVDDSQLPKDRFSAERLKGVDSTLKIQPAELGDSAVYLCASSSLAGQAKNIQYFGAGTRLSVL.

This rearrangement joins TRBV9 to TRBJ1-3, with 10 bases identical to TRBD1. Unmatched junction bases numbered 10, after V lost 3 bases and J lost 1 base. The CDR3 is 18 residues long. Germline V gene lookup returns CDR1 SGDLS and CDR2 YYNGEE. Here the CDR3 DNA reads TGTGCCAGCAGCGAGGGACAGGGGAATTTCTATTCTGGAAACACCATATATTTT. Protein product: CASSEGQGNFYSGNTIYF.

The CDR3: CASSETSLNTGELFF. CDR3 nucleotides: TGTGCCAGCTCAGAGACTAGCCTGAACACCGGGGAGCTGTTTTTT. V usage is TRBV18 and J usage is TRBJ2-2; 7 positions agree with TRBD2. With V trimmed by 5 bases and J by 1 base, 4 bases remained unmatched. CDR1 is KGHSH and CDR2 is LQKENI in the germline V gene. This CDR3 contains 15 residues.

The V and J genes are TRBV5-1 and TRBJ2-7; 11 bases match TRBD2. V shed 0 bases and J 2 bases; nucleotides not matched to a gene: 10. Germline V gene sequence: CDR1 SGHRS, CDR2 YFSETQ. The CDR3 has 18 amino acids. DNA of the CDR3: TGCGCCAGCAGCTTGGCCTTCGGGACTAGCGGCGATCCCTACGAGCAGTACTTC. Residues: CASSLAFGTSGDPYEQYF.

The genes are TRBV9 and TRBJ1-2; D possibly corresponds to TRBD1 (5 bases). The germline V gene has CDR1 SGDLS and CDR2 YYNGEE. The CDR3 has 14 residues. V was trimmed by 3 bases and J by 6 bases, leaving 15 bases between them. The CDR3 nucleotides read TGTGCCAGCAGCGGCGGGACTTTCGGCGATGGCTACACCTTC. Translated, it gives CASSGGTFGDGYTF.

The chain has TRBV5-1 and TRBJ2-7; 10 bases agree with TRBD2. CDR1 and CDR2 from the germline V gene are SGHRS and YFSETQ. Trimming cost V 4 bases and J 2 bases; bases outside gene matches: 3. This CDR3 is 14 amino acids long. In nucleotides, the CDR3 is TGCGCCAGCAGCGTAGCGGGGGGCACCTACGAGCAGTACTTC. As protein: CASSVAGGTYEQYF.

The chain recombines TRBV5-4 with TRBJ2-5; no definite D call. V was trimmed by 0 bases and J by 5 bases, leaving 8 bases between them. The CDR3 contains 13 residues. Germline CDR1 is SGHNT and CDR2 is YYREEE (reference sequence). CDR3 sequence: CASSLARSETQYF. Here the CDR3 DNA reads TGTGCCAGCAGCTTGGCGCGTTCCGAGACCCAGTACTTC.

V usage is TRBV7-6 and J usage is TRBJ2-3; TRBD2 agrees at 9 bases. Germline assignment: CDR1 SGHVS and CDR2 FNYEAQ. The trim removed 4 bases at V and 6 bases at J, leaving 11 bases unmatched. This CDR3 has 16 residues. The CDR3 nucleotides read TGTGCCAGCAGCTACTCCGGGACTAGCAACCCCGATACGCAGTATTTT. As protein: CASSYSGTSNPDTQYF.

The rearrangement links TRBV19 to TRBJ2-7; weak D call: TRBD2 (5 bases). The germline V gene has CDR1 LNHDA and CDR2 SQIVND (reference sequence). The CDR3 runs to 14 residues. The V end lost 6 bases, the J end lost 3 bases, and 15 bases lay between the germline ends. CDR3 amino acids: CASSNGPDFYEQYF. The CDR3 DNA reads as TGTGCCAGTAGCAACGGACCGGACTTCTACGAGCAGTACTTC.